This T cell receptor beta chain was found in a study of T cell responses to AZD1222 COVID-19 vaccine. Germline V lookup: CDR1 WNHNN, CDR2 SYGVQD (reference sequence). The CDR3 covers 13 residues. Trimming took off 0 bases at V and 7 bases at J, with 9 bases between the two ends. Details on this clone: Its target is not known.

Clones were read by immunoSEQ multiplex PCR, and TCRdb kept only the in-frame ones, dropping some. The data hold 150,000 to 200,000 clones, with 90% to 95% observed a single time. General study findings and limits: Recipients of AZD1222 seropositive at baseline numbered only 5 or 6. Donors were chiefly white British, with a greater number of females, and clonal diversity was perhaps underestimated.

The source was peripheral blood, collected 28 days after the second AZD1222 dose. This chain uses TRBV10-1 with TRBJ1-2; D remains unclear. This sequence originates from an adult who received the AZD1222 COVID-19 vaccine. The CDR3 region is CASSESWTGGYTF. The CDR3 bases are TGCGCCAGCAGTGAGTCGTGGACTGGTGGCTACACCTTC.